The 28 T cell receptor beta chains reported below all come from one sample, sequenced in a study of blood T cells in healthy people across ages. For the second PCR, which ran for about 6 to 11 cycles, a sample-barcoded 5' primer and a J-beta primer mix were used. TCRdb analysed the 5' RACE reads with MiXCR anew, one entry per CDR3 protein. The table shows 700,000 to 850,000 distinct CDR3 sequences, with roughly 53% occurring only once. Sample: blood. These receptors were obtained from an elderly man in good health.

This clonotype showed up just once. One junction end disagrees with the germline gene, perhaps due to a read error. The V call is TRBV6-1, the J call TRBJ2-6; D possibly corresponds to TRBD1 (5 bases). The CDR3 sequence is 18 residues long. CDR1 MNHNS and CDR2 SASEGT come from the germline V gene. CDR3 nucleotides: TGTGCCAGCGGTGAAATTGGCAGGGTGAGCTCTGGGGCCAACGTCCTGACTTTC. Amino acids: CASGEIGRVSSGANVLTF.

This clonotype has only a few counts. This chain connects TRBV28 to TRBJ2-7; 7 bases agree with TRBD1. In germline, CDR1 is MDHEN, CDR2 SYDVKM. This CDR3 is built from 15 residues. The V and J ends lost 5 bases and 0 bases, in that order; junction bases with no gene match: 7. The CDR3 reads CASSQPGTASYEQYF. As DNA, the CDR3 is TGTGCCAGCAGTCAACCCGGGACAGCCTCCTACGAGCAGTACTTC.

The J gene is TRBJ2-3, the V gene TRBV25-1; 9 bases align to TRBD2. J lost 14 bases, V lost 4 bases, and 25 bases had no gene match. CDR3 length: 18 amino acids. Germline lookup yields CDR1 MGHDK and CDR2 SYGVNS. The CDR3 spells CASSAHSAGGLEHRYAYF. The CDR3 region has the DNA TGTGCCAGCAGTGCCCACTCAGCGGGAGGTCTCGAGCACAGATACGCGTATTTT.

The V gene is TRBV6-6, the J gene TRBJ2-1; 8 bases are shared with TRBD1. V was pared by 2 bases and J by 7 bases, with 7 bases of the junction left unmatched. The CDR3 is made up of 15 amino acids. Germline V gene data show CDR1 as MNHNY and CDR2 as SVGAGI (reference sequence). CDR3 DNA sequence: TGTGCCAGCAGTTACGGGCAGGGGGCTGGAAATGAGCAGTTCTTC. It is translated as CASSYGQGAGNEQFF.

This clonotype was observed a handful of times. The genes are TRBV12-3 or TRBV12-4 and TRBJ2-7; TRBD2 matches 11 bases. V lost 6 bases, J lost 4 bases, and 5 bases stayed unmatched. The CDR3 contains 14 residues. CDR3 amino acids: CASRASGRSYEQYF. CDR3 bases: TGTGCCAGCAGAGCTAGCGGGAGGTCGTACGAGCAGTACTTC.

CDR3 sequence reads: CASSPLQGASYNEQFF. The CDR3 DNA sequence: TGTGCCAGCAGTCCCTTACAGGGGGCGTCTTACAATGAGCAGTTCTTC. The J gene is TRBJ2-1, the V gene TRBV12-3 or TRBV12-4, with 9 bases fitting TRBD1. CDR3 length: 16 amino acids. The V and J ends lost 5 bases and 4 bases, in that order; junction bases with no gene match: 9.

The genes are TRBV14 and TRBJ2-7; the match to TRBD1 covers 7 bases. This CDR3 is built from 15 residues. Germline loops: CDR1 SGHDN, CDR2 FVKESK. The trim removed 6 bases at V and 6 bases at J, leaving 14 bases unmatched. The DNA for the CDR3 is TGTGCCAGCAGGCCTGTAGGGACAGCTCTCGCCGAGCAGTACTTC. It encodes CASRPVGTALAEQYF. The full variable domain, with the rest looked up from reference TRBV14 and TRBJ2-7, is EAGVTQFPSHSVIEKGQTVTLRCDPISGHDNLYWYRRVMGKEIKFLLHFVKESKQDESGMPNNRFLAERTGGTYSTLKVQPAELEDSGVYFCASRPVGTALAEQYFGPGTRLTVT.

V gene TRBV20-1 combines with J gene TRBJ2-1; TRBD1 matches 7 bases. J gave up 8 bases and V 6 bases, and 13 bases lay outside the gene matches. The CDR3 spans 14 residues. Germline V gene lookup returns CDR1 DFQATT and CDR2 SNEGSKA (reference sequence). Here the CDR3 DNA reads TGCAGTGCAGACGAACGACAGGGCAGGGATGAGCAGTTCTTC. This sequence encodes CSADERQGRDEQFF.

For the CDR3, the DNA is TGCGCCAGCAGCAACCGGGACCCCACAGATACGCAGTATTTT. This codes for CASSNRDPTDTQYF. This chain connects TRBV5-1 to TRBJ2-3; possibly TRBD1 or TRBD2 for D (5 bases each). Germline assignment: CDR1 SGHRS and CDR2 YFSETQ. V gave up 4 bases and J gave up 2 bases, with 11 bases separating them. There are 14 residues in the CDR3.

Written as DNA, the CDR3 is TGTGCCAGCCTCACGGGGGCAGGGGGGAAGTACTTC. The encoded protein is CASLTGAGGKYF. The chain joins TRBV27 to TRBJ2-7, with a tentative D call TRBD1 (7 bases). Germline-derived CDR1 and CDR2 are MNHEY and SMNVEV (reference sequence). The CDR3 is made up of 12 amino acids. Trimming cost V 8 bases and J 11 bases, with 19 bases left between them.

This clonotype showed up many times. The germline gene is not matched at one end of the junction; a read error may be the cause. The genes are TRBV5-1 and TRBJ2-7; TRBD2 might be the D (6 bases). Germline V gene lookup returns CDR1 SGHRS and CDR2 YFSETQ. The CDR3 is 13 amino acids. The CDR3 protein is CASSLVGGNEQYF. The DNA of the CDR3 is TGTGCCAGCAGCTTAGTTGGCGGGAACGAGCAGTACTTC.

This clonotype occurred once. In nucleotides, the CDR3 is TGCAGTGCTAGCCGTACAGGGTTGGACACTGAAGCTTTCTTT. Amino acid sequence: CSASRTGLDTEAFF. This rearrangement joins TRBV20-1 to TRBJ1-1; D possibly corresponds to TRBD1 (6 bases). The germline V and J ends were trimmed by 3 bases and 3 bases, with 14 bases remaining between them. This CDR3 region has 14 residues. Germline CDR1 DFQATT, CDR2 SNEGSKA (reference sequence).

This chain uses TRBV6-6 with TRBJ2-3; tentatively, D is TRBD1 (6 bases). CDR3 length: 14 residues. Germline loops: CDR1 MNHNY, CDR2 SVGAGI (reference sequence). The ends were cut back, 7 bases at V and 14 bases at J, with 25 bases in the middle. The CDR3 region has the DNA TGTGCCAGCACCGATCGACAGGCGCACAGATACGCGTATTTT. Encoded protein: CASTDRQAHRYAYF.

The chain uses TRBV27 and TRBJ2-1; 7 bases agree with TRBD2. The CDR3 is 15 amino acids. The V and J ends lost 5 bases and 9 bases, in that order; junction bases with no gene match: 13. Germline CDR1 reads MNHEY; CDR2 reads SMNVEV (reference sequence). CDR3 bases: TGTGCCAGCAGTCTCCTCGGTGCGGGAGCGGGTGAGCAGTTCTTC. Amino acids: CASSLLGAGAGEQFF.

The CDR3 loop is CATSDPGRTGGYNEQFF. In DNA, the CDR3 is TGTGCCACCAGTGACCCGGGGCGGACAGGGGGCTACAATGAGCAGTTCTTC. The chain couples TRBV24-1 to TRBJ2-1, with 10 bases fitting TRBD1. The germline CDR1 and CDR2 sequences are KGHDR and SFDVKD. The CDR3 extends over 17 amino acids. V shed 4 bases and J 3 bases; nucleotides not matched to a gene: 8.

The chain is built from TRBV9 and TRBJ2-5; D tentatively fits TRBD1 or TRBD2 (5 bases each). The CDR3 runs to 15 residues. V was shortened by 3 bases and J by 11 bases, with 23 bases between the two germline ends. From germline, CDR1 is SGDLS and CDR2 YYNGEE. The DNA for the CDR3 is TGTGCCAGCAGCGAGGACTTCGGGTGGGGGAATGAGCAGTACTTC. It encodes CASSEDFGWGNEQYF.

The chain is built from TRBV28 and TRBJ2-1; perhaps TRBD2 as D (5 bases). The CDR3 spans 12 residues. Germline CDR1 MDHEN, CDR2 SYDVKM. Trimming pared 6 bases from V and 7 bases from J, leaving 10 bases between. CDR3 in amino acids: CASRLPGNEQFF. In DNA form, the CDR3 reads TGTGCCAGCAGGCTCCCGGGGAATGAGCAGTTCTTC. The complete variable domain, with remaining parts taken from reference TRBV28 and TRBJ2-1, reads DVKVTQSSRYLVKRTGEKVFLECVQDMDHENMFWYRQDPGLGLRLIYFSYDVKMKEKGDIPEGYSVSREKKERFSLILESASTNQTSMYLCASRLPGNEQFFGPGTRLTVL.

The chain combines TRBV15 with TRBJ2-5; no reliable D call. The DNA matches TRBJ2-7 better at its end, which makes the J call doubtful. In germline, CDR1 is LNHNV, CDR2 YYDKDF (reference sequence). CDR3 size: 14 residues. The CDR3 protein is CATSRVGLGYEQYF. CDR3 DNA sequence: TGTGCCACCAGCAGAGTAGGGCTGGGGTACGAGCAGTACTTC.

The chain has TRBV7-9 and TRBJ1-2, with D unresolved. The germline V gene has CDR1 SEHNR and CDR2 FQNEAQ (reference sequence). The CDR3 has 13 residues. V gave up 5 bases and J gave up 5 bases, with 12 bases separating them. The CDR3 region has the DNA TGTGCCAGCAGCCCCAGTAGGGTTTATGGCTACACCTTC. Its translation: CASSPSRVYGYTF.

This clonotype turned up a few times. Here the CDR3 reads CASSQDGLTEQFF. The CDR3, as DNA: TGTGCCAGCAGCCAAGACGGCCTCACTGAGCAGTTCTTC. The V call is TRBV14, the J call TRBJ2-1; D call uncertain. The CDR3 extends over 13 amino acids. Germline assignment: CDR1 SGHDN and CDR2 FVKESK. V was clipped by 0 bases and J by 9 bases, with 9 bases between them.

Only a few counts were recorded for this clonotype. Here the CDR3 DNA reads TGCAGTGCTTACGACTCTGACTCCAGCGGGAGTACGCAGTATTTT. Its protein product is CSAYDSDSSGSTQYF. The chain carries TRBV20-1 and TRBJ2-3; 8 nucleotides agree with TRBD2. This CDR3 is 15 amino acids long. CDR1 is DFQATT, CDR2 SNEGSKA, per germline (reference sequence). V lost 5 bases, J lost 8 bases, and 15 bases stayed unmatched.

The chain uses TRBV28 and TRBJ2-3; 8 bases are a match to TRBD2. The CDR3 length is 14 residues. The trim removed 3 bases at V and 14 bases at J, leaving 13 bases unmatched. The germline V gene has CDR1 MDHEN and CDR2 SYDVKM. The CDR3 sequence is CASSLRGVGRYAYF. DNA for the CDR3: TGTGCCAGCAGTTTGCGGGGGGTAGGGAGATACGCGTATTTT.

The rearrangement uses TRBV2 and TRBJ2-5; 8 positions agree with TRBD2. The germline V gene encodes CDR1 SNHLY and CDR2 FYNNEI. J gave up 9 bases and V 4 bases, and 13 bases lay outside the gene matches. The CDR3 spans 15 residues. CDR3 nucleotides: TGTGCCAGCAGTGGGGTAGCGGGATCGGTGGAGGCCCAGTACTTC. Translated: CASSGVAGSVEAQYF.

This clonotype was counted between two and nine times. This chain joins TRBV20-1 and TRBJ1-4; the D gene is possibly TRBD1 (5 bases). V gave up 7 bases and J gave up 5 bases, with 17 bases separating them. Germline V CDR1 and CDR2: DFQATT, SNEGSKA (reference sequence). The CDR3 is 14 amino acids. CDR3 region: CSGLLLQENEKLFF. DNA for the CDR3: TGCAGTGGCCTATTGTTACAGGAGAATGAAAAACTGTTTTTT.

This chain joins TRBV6-1 and TRBJ1-1, with 7 bases aligning to TRBD1. This CDR3 spans 12 amino acids. CDR1 and CDR2 from the germline V gene are MNHNS and SASEGT. V dropped 5 bases and J dropped 6; count of bases not matched to a gene: 3. The CDR3 protein is CASSPQGAEAFF. CDR3 in DNA: TGTGCCAGCAGTCCCCAGGGGGCTGAAGCTTTCTTT.

The genes are TRBV12-3 or TRBV12-4 and TRBJ2-1; tentatively, D is TRBD2 (5 bases). Between the trimmed V and J ends, which lost 5 bases and 4 bases, there was a span of 15 bases. The CDR3 loop spans 15 amino acids. The CDR3 sequence: CASSPLVDYYNEQFF. The CDR3 DNA follows: TGTGCCAGCAGTCCCCTGGTAGACTATTACAATGAGCAGTTCTTC.

V usage is TRBV3-1 and J usage is TRBJ2-1, with D unresolved. This CDR3 region has 13 residues. The germline CDR1 and CDR2 sequences are LGHDT and YNNKEL (reference sequence). Trimming cost V 1 base and J 10 bases, with 11 bases left between them. CDR3 region: CASSQGLPREQFF. The DNA of the CDR3 is TGTGCCAGCAGCCAAGGTCTGCCTCGGGAGCAGTTCTTC.

This clonotype has only a few counts. The chain links TRBV28 to TRBJ2-1, with 7 bases identical to TRBD2. Unmatched junction bases numbered 9, after V lost 7 bases and J lost 3 bases. The length of the CDR3 is 15 residues. The germline CDR1 and CDR2 sequences are MDHEN and SYDVKM. CDR3 sequence: CASTPTGGSYNEQFF. The CDR3 nucleotides read TGTGCCAGCACGCCGACGGGAGGAAGCTACAATGAGCAGTTCTTC.